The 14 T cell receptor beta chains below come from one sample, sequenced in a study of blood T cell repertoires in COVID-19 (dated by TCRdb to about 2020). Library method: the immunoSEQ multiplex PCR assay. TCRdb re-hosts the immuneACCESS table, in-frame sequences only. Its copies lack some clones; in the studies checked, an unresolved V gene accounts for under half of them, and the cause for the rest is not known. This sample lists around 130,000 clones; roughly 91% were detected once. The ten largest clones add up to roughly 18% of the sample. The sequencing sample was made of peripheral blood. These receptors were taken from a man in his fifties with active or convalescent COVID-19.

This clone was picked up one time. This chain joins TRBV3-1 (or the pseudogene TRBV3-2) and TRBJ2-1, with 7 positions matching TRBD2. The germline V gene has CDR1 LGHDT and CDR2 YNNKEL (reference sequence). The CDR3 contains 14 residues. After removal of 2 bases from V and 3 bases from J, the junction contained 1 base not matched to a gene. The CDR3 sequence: CASSQPSGYNEQFF. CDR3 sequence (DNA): TGTGCCAGCAGCCAACCTAGCGGCTACAATGAGCAGTTCTTC.

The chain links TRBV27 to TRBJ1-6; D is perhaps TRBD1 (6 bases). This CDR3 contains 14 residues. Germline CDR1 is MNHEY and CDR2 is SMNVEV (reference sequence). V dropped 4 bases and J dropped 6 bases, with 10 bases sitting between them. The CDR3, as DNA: TGTGCCAGCAGTTACGGACAGAGTAATTCACCCCTCCACTTT. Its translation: CASSYGQSNSPLHF.

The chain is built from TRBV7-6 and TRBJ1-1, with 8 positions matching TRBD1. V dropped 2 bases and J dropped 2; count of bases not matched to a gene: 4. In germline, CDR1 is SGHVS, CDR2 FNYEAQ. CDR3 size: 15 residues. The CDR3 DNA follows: TGTGCCAGCAGCTTAAGTACAGGGGGTAACACTGAAGCTTTCTTT. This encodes CASSLSTGGNTEAFF.

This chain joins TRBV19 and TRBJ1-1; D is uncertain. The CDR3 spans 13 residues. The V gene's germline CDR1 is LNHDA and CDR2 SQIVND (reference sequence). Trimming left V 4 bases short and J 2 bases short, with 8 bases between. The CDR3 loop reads CASSRRRNTEAFF. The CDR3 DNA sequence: TGTGCCAGTAGTAGGAGGAGAAACACTGAAGCTTTCTTT.

The DNA of the CDR3 is TGTGCCTGGAGTGTTAGGACAGGGATCTCTGGAAACACCATATATTTT. This encodes CAWSVRTGISGNTIYF. The chain recombines TRBV30 with TRBJ1-3, with 8 bases identical to TRBD1. Germline CDR1 reads GTSNPN; CDR2 reads SVGIG (reference sequence). This CDR3 contains 16 residues. The V segment lost 0 bases and the J segment 0 bases; nucleotides outside the gene matches: 4.

CDR3 sequence reads: CASSPGVAATDTQYF. The CDR3 bases are TGTGCCAGCTCGCCCGGGGTAGCGGCTACAGATACGCAGTATTTT. V is TRBV18 and J is TRBJ2-3; D is possibly TRBD2 (6 bases). Germline V gene data show CDR1 as KGHSH and CDR2 as LQKENI. There are 15 residues in the CDR3. V was cut by 6 bases and J by 3 bases, with 16 bases left in between. Together with reference TRBV18 and TRBJ2-3, the CDR3 gives the full variable domain: NAGVMQNPRHLVRRRGQEARLRCSPMKGHSHVYWYRQLPEEGLKFMVYLQKENIIDESGMPKERFSAEFPKEGPSILRIQQVVRGDSAAYFCASSPGVAATDTQYFGPGTRLTVL.

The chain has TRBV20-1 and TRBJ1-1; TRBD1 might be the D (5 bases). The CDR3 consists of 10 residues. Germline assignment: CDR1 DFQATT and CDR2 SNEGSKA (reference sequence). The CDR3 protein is CSAWGGMAFF. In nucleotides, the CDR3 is TGCAGCGCATGGGGGGGAATGGCTTTCTTT.

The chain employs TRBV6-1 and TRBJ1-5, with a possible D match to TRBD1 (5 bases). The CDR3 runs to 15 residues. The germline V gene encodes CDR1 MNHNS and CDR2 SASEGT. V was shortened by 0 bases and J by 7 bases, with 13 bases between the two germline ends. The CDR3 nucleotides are TGTGCCAGCAGTGAAGCGTGGTCAGGGTCCCAGCCCCAGCATTTT. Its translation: CASSEAWSGSQPQHF.

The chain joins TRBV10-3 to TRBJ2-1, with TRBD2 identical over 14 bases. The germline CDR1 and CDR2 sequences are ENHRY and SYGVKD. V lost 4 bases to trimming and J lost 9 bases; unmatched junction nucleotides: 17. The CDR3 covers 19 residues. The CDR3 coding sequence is TGTGCCATCAGTGGCGGTGAGGGACTAGCGGGGGCCCTTTGGGGTGAGCAGTTCTTC. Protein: CAISGGEGLAGALWGEQFF.

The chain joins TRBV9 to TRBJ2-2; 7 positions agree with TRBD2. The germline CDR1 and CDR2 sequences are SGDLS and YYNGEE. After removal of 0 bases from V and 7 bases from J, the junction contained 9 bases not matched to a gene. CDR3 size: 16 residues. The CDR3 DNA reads TGTGCCAGCAGCGTAGCGGTCGGGAGGTCCCTCGGGGAGCTGTTTTTT. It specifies CASSVAVGRSLGELFF.

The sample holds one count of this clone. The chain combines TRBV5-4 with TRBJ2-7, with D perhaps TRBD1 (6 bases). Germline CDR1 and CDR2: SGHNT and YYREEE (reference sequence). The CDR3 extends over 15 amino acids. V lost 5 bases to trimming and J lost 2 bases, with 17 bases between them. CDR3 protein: CASSRGQPMTYEQYF. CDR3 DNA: TGTGCCAGCAGTCGCGGACAGCCGATGACCTACGAGCAGTACTTC.

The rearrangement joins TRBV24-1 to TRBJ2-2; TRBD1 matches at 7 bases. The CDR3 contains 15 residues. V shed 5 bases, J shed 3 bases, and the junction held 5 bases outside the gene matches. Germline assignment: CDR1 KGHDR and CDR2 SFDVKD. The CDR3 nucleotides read TGTGCCACCAGTGCCTCTGACAGGGACACCGGGGAGCTGTTTTTT. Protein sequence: CATSASDRDTGELFF.

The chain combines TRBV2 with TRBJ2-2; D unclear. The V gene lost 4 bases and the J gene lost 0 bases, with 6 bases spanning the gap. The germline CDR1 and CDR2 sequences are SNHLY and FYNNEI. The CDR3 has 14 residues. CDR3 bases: TGTGCCAGCAGTGTCCATTCGAACACCGGGGAGCTGTTTTTT. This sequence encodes CASSVHSNTGELFF.

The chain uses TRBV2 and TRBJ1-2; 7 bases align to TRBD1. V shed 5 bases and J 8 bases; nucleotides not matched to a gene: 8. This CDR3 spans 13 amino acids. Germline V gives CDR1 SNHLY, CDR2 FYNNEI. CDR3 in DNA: TGTGCCAGCAGTCAGACAGGGTTTGAGGGCTACACCTTC. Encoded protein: CASSQTGFEGYTF. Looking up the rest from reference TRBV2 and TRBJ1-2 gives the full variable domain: EPEVTQTPSHQVTQMGQEVILRCVPISNHLYFYWYRQILGQKVEFLVSFYNNEISEKSEIFDDQFSVERPDGSNFTLKIRSTKLEDSAMYFCASSQTGFEGYTFGSGTRLTVV.